These 22 T cell receptor beta chains were sequenced from one sample in a study of blood T cells in healthy people across ages. It was with a sample-barcoded 5' primer and a J-beta primer mix that a second PCR of about 7 to 12 cycles was run. TCRdb reanalysed the 5' RACE reads using MiXCR and keeps one entry per CDR3 protein. Found here are hundreds of thousands of distinct CDR3 sequences, around three fifths of them singletons; the top ten hold 20% to 30%. Source material: blood. These receptors originate from a man aged 35 to 55 in good health.

The gene calls are TRBV6-1 and TRBJ1-1; no firm D call. Germline V lookup: CDR1 MNHNS, CDR2 SASEGT. The V gene lost 8 bases and the J gene lost 6 bases, with 10 bases spanning the gap. The CDR3 loop spans 11 amino acids. The CDR3 nucleotides are TGTGCCAGCGAGTATGTTGCTGAAGCTTTCTTT. Residues: CASEYVAEAFF.

The chain joins TRBV24-1 to TRBJ2-1; tentative D call: TRBD2 (6 bases). CDR3 length equals 15 residues. V lost 5 bases and J lost 5, with 15 bases in between. Per germline, CDR1 KGHDR and CDR2 SFDVKD. Written as DNA, the CDR3 is TGTGCCACCAGTGCCACTCTGCGGGACCACAATGAGCAGTTCTTC. This codes for CATSATLRDHNEQFF.

The CDR3 region has the DNA TGCAGCCTTAGGACTGGAGCCTACGAGCAGTACTTC. It translates to CSLRTGAYEQYF. The chain combines TRBV29-1 with TRBJ2-1; tentatively, D is TRBD2 (5 bases). The J call could be wrong; TRBJ2-7 is a better fit for the DNA end. The CDR3 extends over 12 amino acids. Germline loops: CDR1 SQVTM, CDR2 ANQGSEA.

This chain connects TRBV5-1 to TRBJ2-7; 10 bases agree with TRBD2. The CDR3 contains 15 residues. V was clipped by 0 bases and J by 4 bases; unmatched bases: 4. Germline V gene lookup returns CDR1 SGHRS and CDR2 YFSETQ. CDR3 coding DNA: TGCGCCAGCAGCTTGGGAGTAGCGGGAGGTTACGAGCAGTACTTC. Translated, it gives CASSLGVAGGYEQYF.

The rearrangement links TRBV29-1 to TRBJ2-1; the D gene is possibly TRBD2 (6 bases). CDR1 and CDR2 (germline): SQVTM, ANQGSEA. The length of the CDR3 is 13 residues. Trimming pared 8 bases from V and 3 bases from J, leaving 14 bases between. This CDR3 reads CSTGEALYNEQFF. The CDR3 nucleotides read TGCAGCACTGGGGAGGCCCTCTACAATGAGCAGTTCTTC.

V gene TRBV15 combines with J gene TRBJ2-3, with unresolved D. V dropped 0 bases and J dropped 1 base, with 14 bases sitting between them. The CDR3 has 17 residues. CDR1 and CDR2 from the germline V gene are LNHNV and YYDKDF (reference sequence). The chain's CDR3 is CATSRDGEGWGTDTQYF. Here the CDR3 DNA reads TGTGCCACCAGCAGAGATGGAGAAGGTTGGGGCACAGATACGCAGTATTTT.

The V gene is TRBV24-1, the J gene TRBJ2-7; D is ambiguous. The CDR3 covers 11 residues. V dropped 6 bases and J dropped 2 bases, with 4 bases sitting between them. Germline V gene sequence: CDR1 KGHDR, CDR2 SFDVKD. This CDR3 is CATSLTYEQYF. CDR3 in DNA: TGTGCCACCAGTCTCACCTACGAGCAGTACTTC.

The CDR3 bases are TGTGCCAGCAGCGCCTCCCAGACAGGACCCTATGGCTACACCTTC. Protein sequence: CASSASQTGPYGYTF. The V gene is TRBV9, the J gene TRBJ1-2; a weak D match, TRBD1 (6 bases). CDR1 and CDR2 (germline): SGDLS, YYNGEE. The V end lost 3 bases, the J end lost 4 bases, and 16 bases lay between the germline ends. This CDR3 region has 15 residues.

The rearrangement joins TRBV25-1 to TRBJ2-1; 11 nucleotides align to TRBD2. Trimming took 9 bases from V and 4 from J; bases not matched to a gene: 5. Germline V gives CDR1 MGHDK, CDR2 SYGVNS. This CDR3 is 14 amino acids long. DNA of the CDR3: TGTGCCAGTCAAGGGACTAGCGGATACAATGAGCAGTTCTTC. The encoded protein is CASQGTSGYNEQFF.

The chain uses TRBV9 and TRBJ2-3; 7 bases fit TRBD1. Looked up from germline, CDR1 is SGDLS and CDR2 is YYNGEE. The CDR3 has 15 residues. The V and J ends lost 3 bases and 2 bases, in that order; junction bases with no gene match: 6. CDR3 protein: CASSARDSLTDTQYF. The CDR3 DNA is TGTGCCAGCAGCGCCCGGGACAGCCTCACAGATACGCAGTATTTT.

This clonotype was detected a few times. The chain joins TRBV15 to TRBJ1-5; D remains ambiguous. Germline loops: CDR1 LNHNV, CDR2 YYDKDF (reference sequence). Trimming pared 3 bases from V and 4 bases from J, leaving 10 bases between. The CDR3 contains 14 residues. Here the CDR3 DNA reads TGTGCCACCAGCAGTGGTGATAGTAATCAGCCCCAGCATTTT. It is translated as CATSSGDSNQPQHF. Filled out from reference TRBV15 and TRBJ1-5, the complete variable domain reads DAMVIQNPRYQVTQFGKPVTLSCSQTLNHNVMYWYQQKSSQAPKLLFHYYDKDFNNEADTPDNFQSRRPNTSFCFLDIRSPGLGDTAMYLCATSSGDSNQPQHFGDGTRLSIL.

The J gene is TRBJ2-2, the V gene TRBV20-1; possibly TRBD1 or TRBD2 for D (6 bases each). Germline CDR1 is DFQATT and CDR2 is SNEGSKA (reference sequence). The CDR3 extends over 13 amino acids. Trimming removed 0 bases at V and 6 bases at J, with 8 bases between. As DNA, the CDR3 is TGCAGTGCTAGAGATAGGGGGGCCGGGGAGCTGTTTTTT. It yields the protein CSARDRGAGELFF.

Only a few counts were recorded for this clonotype. The genes are TRBV12-3 or TRBV12-4 and TRBJ1-2, with 7 bases identical to TRBD1. V lost 5 bases and J lost 4; bases outside the gene matches: 7. This CDR3 region has 14 residues. The CDR3 nucleotides read TGTGCCAGCAGTGTAGGGGGCGGCGGCTATGGCTACACCTTC. Translation gives CASSVGGGGYGYTF.

The rearrangement links TRBV25-1 to TRBJ1-5; 7 bases fit TRBD1. The germline V gene encodes CDR1 MGHDK and CDR2 SYGVNS. The CDR3 has 14 residues. Trimming at V came to 2 bases and at J to 6 bases, leaving 4 bases not matched to a gene. CDR3 loop: CASSEVGGSQPQHF. The CDR3 DNA is TGTGCCAGCAGTGAAGTAGGGGGCAGTCAGCCCCAGCATTTT.

This clonotype was counted only a few times. This sequence joins TRBV29-1 and TRBJ2-5, with a tentative D call TRBD1 (6 bases). The CDR3 is 14 amino acids. V lost 3 bases, J lost 5 bases, and 16 bases lay in between. Germline loops: CDR1 SQVTM, CDR2 ANQGSEA. For the CDR3, the DNA is TGCAGCGTTGACCTGGGCAGGGGTGGCGAGACCCAGTACTTC. It specifies CSVDLGRGGETQYF.

In this sample, this clonotype turned up many times. This chain links TRBV29-1 with TRBJ2-5; D ambiguous. Germline V gene lookup returns CDR1 SQVTM and CDR2 ANQGSEA. The CDR3 loop spans 9 amino acids. CDR3 sequence: CALQETQYF. The CDR3 DNA follows: TGCGCGCTACAAGAGACCCAGTACTTC. The full variable domain, rest sourced from reference TRBV29-1 and TRBJ2-5, is SAVISQKPSRDICQRGTSLTIQCQVDSQVTMMFWYRQQPGQSLTLIATANQGSEATYESGFVIDKFPISRPNLTFSTLTVSNMSPEDSSIYLCALQETQYFGPGTRLLVL.

The rearrangement joins TRBV7-2 to TRBJ2-4; D is unresolved. CDR1 is SGHTA, CDR2 FQGNSA, per germline. V lost 4 bases, J lost 0 bases, and 13 bases lay in between. There are 16 residues in the CDR3. CDR3 region: CASSWTPSKAKNIQYF. DNA of the CDR3: TGTGCCAGCAGCTGGACCCCTTCTAAAGCCAAAAACATTCAGTACTTC.

The rearrangement joins TRBV20-1 to TRBJ2-1; D remains unclear. V was pared by 2 bases and J by 10 bases, with 12 bases between. The V gene's germline CDR1 is DFQATT and CDR2 SNEGSKA (reference sequence). The length of the CDR3 is 12 residues. Here the CDR3 DNA reads TGCAGTGCTAGATCGATTTCCCGAGAGCAGTTCTTC. Translating gives CSARSISREQFF.

The chain has TRBV29-1 and TRBJ2-1; 11 bases agree with TRBD2. The CDR3 has 13 residues. CDR1 is SQVTM and CDR2 is ANQGSEA in the germline V gene. V shed 7 bases and J 9 bases; nucleotides not matched to a gene: 8. CDR3 loop: CSGGLAGYTEQFF. The CDR3 DNA reads as TGCAGCGGAGGACTAGCGGGTTATACTGAGCAGTTCTTC.

The gene calls are TRBV7-6 and TRBJ1-2; D may be TRBD1 (6 bases). V was clipped by 4 bases and J by 7 bases, with 19 bases between them. Germline V lookup: CDR1 SGHVS, CDR2 FNYEAQ. This CDR3 spans 15 amino acids. CDR3 bases: TGTGCCAGCAGCTCACGACCACAGGGTGTCGGTGGCTACACCTTC. Its protein product is CASSSRPQGVGGYTF.

The chain's CDR3 is CSAPGGARGEQFF. CDR3 DNA sequence: TGCAGTGCCCCTGGGGGGGCTAGAGGCGAGCAGTTCTTC. This chain connects TRBV20-1 to TRBJ2-1; the D gene is possibly TRBD2 (7 bases). Germline values: CDR1 DFQATT, CDR2 SNEGSKA (reference sequence). Trimming removed 6 bases from V and 10 bases from J, with 19 bases in between. The CDR3 totals 13 residues.

This clonotype is medium-sized. The chain employs TRBV7-9 and TRBJ1-2; D gene ambiguous. The CDR3 extends over 14 amino acids. CDR1 and CDR2 (germline): SEHNR, FQNEAQ (reference sequence). Trimming left V 6 bases short and J 4 bases short, with 15 bases between. The CDR3 sequence: CASREPGTTYGYTF. Here the CDR3 DNA reads TGTGCCAGCAGGGAACCTGGAACTACCTATGGCTACACCTTC.